Listed below are T cell receptor beta chains from one sample, sequenced in a study of OX40 agonist ivuxolimab in advanced cancers. Libraries were prepared by immunoSEQ multiplex PCR; TCRdb keeps only in-frame clonotypes and omits some of them. The sample has under 70,000 clones; around 85% are singletons. The sample was CD4+ or CD8+ T cells sorted from blood, taken in a trial of the OX40 agonist ivuxolimab. These receptors were collected from an adult with an advanced solid tumor such as melanoma, head and neck, liver or kidney cancer. The CDR3 runs from the conserved cysteine through the conserved F or W. The D gene is left open where the match is weak. A clone size is listed for some rows: how often the clone was seen (once, few, many), or a class if it is expanded.

v_call: TRBV18; clone_size: once; j_call: TRBJ1-1; d_call: .; cdr3_nt: TGTGCCAGCTCACCCCTCGACGCTCAAACCGGAGCTTTCTTT; cdr3_aa: CASSPLDAQTGAFF
v_call: TRBV6-5; clone_size: .; j_call: TRBJ2-5; d_call: TRBD2; cdr3_nt: TGTGCCAGCAGTTACGCTAGCGGCCAAGAGACCCAGTACTTC; cdr3_aa: CASSYASGQETQYF
v_call: TRBV4-2; clone_size: .; j_call: TRBJ1-5; d_call: .; cdr3_nt: TGTGCCAGCAGCCAAGAAGGGGGGCAGGGCAATCAGCCCCAGCATTTT; cdr3_aa: CASSQEGGQGNQPQHF
v_call: TRBV5-1; clone_size: few; j_call: TRBJ1-4; d_call: .; cdr3_nt: TGCGCCAGCAGCGGCCGGGGGGCACCTAATGAAAAACTGTTTTTT; cdr3_aa: CASSGRGAPNEKLFF
v_call: TRBV14; clone_size: few; j_call: TRBJ1-5; d_call: .; cdr3_nt: TGTGCCAGCAGCCAGAGGAGCAATCAGCCCCAGCATTTT; cdr3_aa: CASSQRSNQPQHF
v_call: TRBV27; clone_size: few; j_call: TRBJ2-1; d_call: .; cdr3_nt: TGTGCCTGCAAGGACTTAAGCTCCTACAATGAGCAGTTCTTC; cdr3_aa: CACKDLSSYNEQFF
v_call: TRBV7-2; clone_size: .; j_call: TRBJ2-5; d_call: .; cdr3_nt: TGTGCCAGCAGCTTAGGCGCTCTCCAAGAGACCCAGTACTTC; cdr3_aa: CASSLGALQETQYF
v_call: TRBV14; clone_size: once; j_call: TRBJ1-2; d_call: TRBD1; cdr3_nt: TGTGCCAGCCGGAGGACAGGGATAAGTGGCTACACCTTC; cdr3_aa: CASRRTGISGYTF
v_call: TRBV7-9; clone_size: .; j_call: TRBJ1-1; d_call: .; cdr3_nt: TGTGCCAGCAGCTTAGAGGGGGAAGCTTTCTTT; cdr3_aa: CASSLEGEAFF
v_call: TRBV18; clone_size: .; j_call: TRBJ1-2; d_call: .; cdr3_nt: TGTGCCAGCTCACCACGCCCTGCCAGGCAAAACTATGGCTACACCTTC; cdr3_aa: CASSPRPARQNYGYTF
v_call: TRBV6-5; clone_size: .; j_call: TRBJ2-7; d_call: .; cdr3_nt: TGTGCCACGTCGCGTAAGGGGACCTACGAGCAGTACTTC; cdr3_aa: CATSRKGTYEQYF
v_call: TRBV5-4; clone_size: .; j_call: TRBJ2-1; d_call: TRBD2; cdr3_nt: TGTGCCAGCAGCCTGACTAGCGGGGGGCCGAAGGAGCAGTTCTTC; cdr3_aa: CASSLTSGGPKEQFF
v_call: TRBV7-2; clone_size: .; j_call: TRBJ1-3; d_call: TRBD1; cdr3_nt: TGTGCCAGCAGCTTAATGGTGAGGGGGCTAGCTGGAAACACCATATATTTT; cdr3_aa: CASSLMVRGLAGNTIYF
v_call: TRBV6-5; clone_size: .; j_call: TRBJ2-7; d_call: .; cdr3_nt: TGTGCCAGCAGTCCGCCTCGACGGAGATACGAGCAGTACTTC; cdr3_aa: CASSPPRRRYEQYF
v_call: TRBV28; clone_size: once; j_call: TRBJ2-7; d_call: TRBD2; cdr3_nt: TGTGCCAGCAGTTTTGGGGGGACTAGCAGGAGCTCCTACGAGCAGTACTTC; cdr3_aa: CASSFGGTSRSSYEQYF
v_call: TRBV4-3; clone_size: .; j_call: TRBJ2-1; d_call: .; cdr3_nt: TGCGCCAGCAGCCGCCAGGGAGACTGGGATGAGCAGTTCTTC; cdr3_aa: CASSRQGDWDEQFF
v_call: TRBV7-8; clone_size: .; j_call: TRBJ2-7; d_call: TRBD2; cdr3_nt: TGTGCCAGCAGCTTCGAAGCGGGAGACCACTACGAGCAGTACTTC; cdr3_aa: CASSFEAGDHYEQYF
v_call: TRBV28; clone_size: .; j_call: TRBJ2-7; d_call: .; cdr3_nt: TGTGCCAGCAGATCAACTGTCCGGAGGTGGACGGACTCTTTCTACGAGCAGTACTTC; cdr3_aa: CASRSTVRRWTDSFYEQYF
v_call: TRBV15; clone_size: few; j_call: TRBJ1-2; d_call: .; cdr3_nt: TGTGCCACCAGCGGAGGATCGGCCAACTATGGCTACACCTTC; cdr3_aa: CATSGGSANYGYTF
v_call: TRBV7-9; clone_size: .; j_call: TRBJ1-1; d_call: TRBD1; cdr3_nt: TGTGCCAGCAGCTTAGCCGGGACAGGGGAGACTGAAGCTTTCTTT; cdr3_aa: CASSLAGTGETEAFF
v_call: TRBV19; clone_size: .; j_call: TRBJ2-2; d_call: .; cdr3_nt: TGTGCCAGTAGTATACGCGGGTTGGGGACCGGGGAGCTGTTTTTT; cdr3_aa: CASSIRGLGTGELFF
v_call: TRBV28; clone_size: .; j_call: TRBJ2-7; d_call: TRBD2; cdr3_nt: TGTGCCAGCAGTCCCCCCGGGACTAGCGGCTCCTACGAGCAGTACTTC; cdr3_aa: CASSPPGTSGSYEQYF
v_call: TRBV6-6; clone_size: .; j_call: TRBJ2-4; d_call: .; cdr3_nt: TGTGCCAGCAGTTACTCGATAGGGGGTTCCCTTCAGTACTTC; cdr3_aa: CASSYSIGGSLQYF
v_call: TRBV4-2; clone_size: .; j_call: TRBJ2-3; d_call: TRBD2; cdr3_nt: TGTGCCAGCAGCCAACGGCGGGGGGCAGGCACAGATACGCAGTATTTT; cdr3_aa: CASSQRRGAGTDTQYF
v_call: TRBV11-1; clone_size: .; j_call: TRBJ2-3; d_call: .; cdr3_nt: TGTGCCAGCAGTGGACCCGGCGGGTACAGCACAGATACGCAGTATTTT; cdr3_aa: CASSGPGGYSTDTQYF
v_call: TRBV5-6; clone_size: .; j_call: TRBJ2-3; d_call: .; cdr3_nt: TGTGCCAGCAGCTTGGGATACGGGAGCACAGATACGCAGTATTTT; cdr3_aa: CASSLGYGSTDTQYF
v_call: TRBV6-5; clone_size: .; j_call: TRBJ1-1; d_call: .; cdr3_nt: TGTGCCAGCAGTCAAGGCGGGACAATGAACACTGAAGCTTTCTTT; cdr3_aa: CASSQGGTMNTEAFF
v_call: TRBV19; clone_size: medium-sized; j_call: TRBJ2-1; d_call: TRBD2; cdr3_nt: TGTGCCAGTAATGGCGGGAGGGCCGAAGTATTGAATGAGCAGTTCTTC; cdr3_aa: CASNGGRAEVLNEQFF
v_call: TRBV10-3; clone_size: few; j_call: TRBJ2-7; d_call: .; cdr3_nt: TGTGCCATCAGTGAGCCGGGACAAACCTCCTACGAGCAGTACTTC; cdr3_aa: CAISEPGQTSYEQYF
v_call: TRBV15; clone_size: .; j_call: TRBJ2-7; d_call: TRBD2; cdr3_nt: TGTGCCACCAGCAGGAATCTAGCGGGAGGGCCCTCCTACGAGCAGTACTTC; cdr3_aa: CATSRNLAGGPSYEQYF
v_call: TRBV27; clone_size: .; j_call: TRBJ1-2; d_call: TRBD1; cdr3_nt: TGTGCCAGCAGTTTGACAGGGGTCGGCTACACCTTC; cdr3_aa: CASSLTGVGYTF
v_call: TRBV9; clone_size: .; j_call: TRBJ2-5; d_call: .; cdr3_nt: TGTGCCAGCAGCGTATTCGGGGAGACCCAGTACTTC; cdr3_aa: CASSVFGETQYF
v_call: TRBV2; clone_size: .; j_call: TRBJ2-3; d_call: TRBD2; cdr3_nt: TGTGCCAGCAGTCGACTAGCGGAGGGAGATACGCAGTATTTT; cdr3_aa: CASSRLAEGDTQYF
v_call: TRBV2; clone_size: .; j_call: TRBJ1-6; d_call: .; cdr3_nt: TGTGCCAGCAGTGAAGGTTGGGGGCCTAATTCACCCCTCCACTTT; cdr3_aa: CASSEGWGPNSPLHF
v_call: TRBV18; clone_size: .; j_call: TRBJ1-5; d_call: .; cdr3_nt: TGTGCCAGCTCAGTTGGGTTGGAGCCCCAGCATTTT; cdr3_aa: CASSVGLEPQHF
v_call: TRBV25-1; clone_size: .; j_call: TRBJ1-2; d_call: .; cdr3_nt: TGTGCCAGCAGTGCCATCGGGGGGAGATATGGCTACACCTTC; cdr3_aa: CASSAIGGRYGYTF
v_call: TRBV4-2; clone_size: few; j_call: TRBJ1-6; d_call: .; cdr3_nt: TGTGCCAGCAGCCAACAGAATTCACCCCTCCACTTT; cdr3_aa: CASSQQNSPLHF
v_call: TRBV10-2; clone_size: .; j_call: TRBJ2-7; d_call: TRBD2; cdr3_nt: TGCGCCAGCAGAACTAGCGGGGCCGCCTACGAGCAGTACTTC; cdr3_aa: CASRTSGAAYEQYF
v_call: TRBV27; clone_size: .; j_call: TRBJ1-2; d_call: .; cdr3_nt: TGTGCCAGCAGCGAAGGCCAAGGCTACACCTTC; cdr3_aa: CASSEGQGYTF
v_call: TRBV2; clone_size: .; j_call: TRBJ2-2; d_call: .; cdr3_nt: TGTGCCAGCACCCAGGGGAGAACCGGGGAGCTGTTTTTT; cdr3_aa: CASTQGRTGELFF
v_call: TRBV19; clone_size: .; j_call: TRBJ1-1; d_call: TRBD1; cdr3_nt: TGTGCCAGTAAACCTAATCGGGACAGACTAAACACTGAAGCTTTCTTT; cdr3_aa: CASKPNRDRLNTEAFF
v_call: TRBV15; clone_size: .; j_call: TRBJ2-2; d_call: TRBD1; cdr3_nt: TGTGCCACCAGCCCTCGGACAGGGAGAACCGGGGAGCTGTTTTTT; cdr3_aa: CATSPRTGRTGELFF
v_call: TRBV7-7; clone_size: .; j_call: TRBJ2-5; d_call: .; cdr3_nt: TGTGCCAGCAGCGGAGGGCTTCGGGAGACCCAGTACTTC; cdr3_aa: CASSGGLRETQYF
v_call: TRBV5-1; clone_size: .; j_call: TRBJ2-3; d_call: .; cdr3_nt: TGCGCCAGCAGCTTTCCCGGAGATACGCAGTATTTT; cdr3_aa: CASSFPGDTQYF
v_call: TRBV5-6; clone_size: .; j_call: TRBJ2-1; d_call: TRBD2; cdr3_nt: TGTGCCAGCAGCTTGGATCTGGGAGGGCCTAACAATGAGCAGTTCTTC; cdr3_aa: CASSLDLGGPNNEQFF
v_call: TRBV19; clone_size: .; j_call: TRBJ1-3; d_call: TRBD1; cdr3_nt: TGTGCCAGTAGTGCCTCGACAGGGTCGGGAAACACCATATATTTT; cdr3_aa: CASSASTGSGNTIYF
v_call: TRBV7-3; clone_size: .; j_call: TRBJ1-2; d_call: .; cdr3_nt: TGTGCCAGCAGCGAAGGTGACAGACCCTATGGCTACACCTTC; cdr3_aa: CASSEGDRPYGYTF
v_call: TRBV5-1; clone_size: .; j_call: TRBJ1-1; d_call: .; cdr3_nt: TGCGCCAGCAGCTTGGGACAAATGAACACTGAAGCTTTCTTT; cdr3_aa: CASSLGQMNTEAFF
v_call: TRBV30; clone_size: few; j_call: TRBJ1-4; d_call: .; cdr3_nt: TGTGCCTGGAGGTATGGGGGCGGCGGAAATGAAAAACTGTTTTTT; cdr3_aa: CAWRYGGGGNEKLFF
v_call: TRBV5-1; clone_size: .; j_call: TRBJ2-3; d_call: .; cdr3_nt: TGCGCCAGCAGCTACCTAGCGCCTAGCACAGATACGCAGTATTTT; cdr3_aa: CASSYLAPSTDTQYF
v_call: TRBV7-2; clone_size: .; j_call: TRBJ1-3; d_call: .; cdr3_nt: TGTGCCAGCAGCCCTACTATTCTGGGCACCATATATTTT; cdr3_aa: CASSPTILGTIYF
v_call: TRBV7-3; clone_size: .; j_call: TRBJ2-4; d_call: .; cdr3_nt: TGTGCCAGCAGTCAGGGAGACATTCAGTACTTC; cdr3_aa: CASSQGDIQYF
v_call: TRBV14; clone_size: .; j_call: TRBJ2-7; d_call: TRBD1; cdr3_nt: TGTGCCAGCAGCCAAGTAGGGGGCAGACTTCTAAGCTCCTACGAGCAGTACTTC; cdr3_aa: CASSQVGGRLLSSYEQYF
v_call: TRBV19; clone_size: .; j_call: TRBJ2-7; d_call: TRBD1; cdr3_nt: TGTGCCAGTTCTCTGGGACAGGGGGCCCACGAGCAGTACTTC; cdr3_aa: CASSLGQGAHEQYF
v_call: TRBV6-5; clone_size: .; j_call: TRBJ1-6; d_call: .; cdr3_nt: TGTGCCAGCAGTTACTCGAGGGGAAATTCACCCCTCCACTTT; cdr3_aa: CASSYSRGNSPLHF
v_call: TRBV6-5; clone_size: .; j_call: TRBJ1-2; d_call: TRBD1; cdr3_nt: TGTGCCAGCAGTTCCCAGGGGGCAAATAACTATGGCTACACCTTC; cdr3_aa: CASSSQGANNYGYTF
v_call: TRBV20-1; clone_size: .; j_call: TRBJ2-1; d_call: .; cdr3_nt: TGCAGTGCCTCGACCAATGAGCAGTTCTTC; cdr3_aa: CSASTNEQFF